Listed below are T cell receptor beta chains from one sample, sequenced in a study of OX40 agonist ivuxolimab in advanced cancers. The assay was immunoSEQ multiplex PCR, and TCRdb's table has in-frame clones only and misses some. The sample holds approximately 69,000 clones, around 82% seen once. The sequencing here drew on CD4+ or CD8+ T cells sorted from blood, taken in a trial of the OX40 agonist ivuxolimab. The receptors were sampled from an adult with an advanced solid tumor such as melanoma, head and neck, liver or kidney cancer. Each CDR3 is given with its conserved first and last residue. The order of the fields is J gene, D gene, clone size, V gene, CDR3 DNA, CDR3 protein. The D gene is left open where the match is weak. Clone size is stated in some rows and not others, as once, few, many or a class when expanded.

J gene: TRBJ2-7; D gene: TRBD1; clone size: -; V gene: TRBV6-5; CDR3 DNA: TGTGCCAGCAGTCGACAGGGTGGCGAGCAGTACTTC; CDR3 protein: CASSRQGGEQYF
J gene: TRBJ2-1; D gene: TRBD2; clone size: once; V gene: TRBV28; CDR3 DNA: TGTGCCAGCAGTTCGACGGGAGGTGAGCAGTTCTTC; CDR3 protein: CASSSTGGEQFF
J gene: TRBJ1-5; D gene: TRBD1; clone size: once; V gene: TRBV30; CDR3 DNA: TGTGCCTGGAGTCAGGGGGCGCTTTACGCTCAGCCCCAGCATTTT; CDR3 protein: CAWSQGALYAQPQHF
J gene: TRBJ2-2; D gene: -; clone size: -; V gene: TRBV7-3; CDR3 DNA: TGTGCCAGCAGCTTATCACCGGGGCGCACCGGGGAGCTGTTTTTT; CDR3 protein: CASSLSPGRTGELFF
J gene: TRBJ2-7; D gene: -; clone size: once; V gene: TRBV11-2; CDR3 DNA: TGTGCCAGCAGCCACCGGGGGGGACTCCAAGGGGGCTCTTACGAGCAGTACTTC; CDR3 protein: CASSHRGGLQGGSYEQYF
J gene: TRBJ1-2; D gene: TRBD1; clone size: -; V gene: TRBV5-4; CDR3 DNA: TGTGCCAGCAGCTTGTCGCCGGGACAGATTTCCCTCTATGGCTACACCTTC; CDR3 protein: CASSLSPGQISLYGYTF
J gene: TRBJ2-5; D gene: -; clone size: -; V gene: TRBV7-9; CDR3 DNA: TGTGCCAGCAGCCTCCAGGGTAGTGAGATGTACCAAGAGACCCAGTACTTC; CDR3 protein: CASSLQGSEMYQETQYF
J gene: TRBJ1-1; D gene: -; clone size: -; V gene: TRBV7-8; CDR3 DNA: TGTGCCAGCAGCTTAGGGACAGATAATGAAGCTTTCTTT; CDR3 protein: CASSLGTDNEAFF
J gene: TRBJ1-5; D gene: TRBD1; clone size: -; V gene: TRBV2; CDR3 DNA: TGTGCCAGCACCCAGGGACAGACAAATCAGCCCCAGCATTTT; CDR3 protein: CASTQGQTNQPQHF
J gene: TRBJ2-3; D gene: -; clone size: -; V gene: TRBV4-2; CDR3 DNA: TGTGCCAGCAGCCAATACGAAGCGGTTAGCACAGATACGCAGTATTTT; CDR3 protein: CASSQYEAVSTDTQYF
J gene: TRBJ2-1; D gene: -; clone size: -; V gene: TRBV4-1; CDR3 DNA: TGCGCCAGCAGCTCGGGACTTCAGAGGAATGAGCAGTTCTTC; CDR3 protein: CASSSGLQRNEQFF
J gene: TRBJ2-2; D gene: -; clone size: -; V gene: TRBV9; CDR3 DNA: TGTGCCAGCAGCTTCTACACCGGGGAGCTGTTTTTT; CDR3 protein: CASSFYTGELFF
J gene: TRBJ1-2; D gene: TRBD1; clone size: -; V gene: TRBV19; CDR3 DNA: TGTGCCACCTCGCCCTCGGGACAGGGGGCCGCCATCTATGGCTACACCTTC; CDR3 protein: CATSPSGQGAAIYGYTF
J gene: TRBJ1-5; D gene: -; clone size: -; V gene: TRBV28; CDR3 DNA: TGTGCCAGCAGTTTATCCCGCATAGGAACCAGAAAAGGGGGCAATCAGCCCCAGCATTTT; CDR3 protein: CASSLSRIGTRKGGNQPQHF
J gene: TRBJ2-7; D gene: -; clone size: few; V gene: TRBV7-9; CDR3 DNA: TGTGCCAGCAGCTGGGTTTCTTCGGGAGCCTACGAGCAGTACTTC; CDR3 protein: CASSWVSSGAYEQYF
J gene: TRBJ2-1; D gene: TRBD2; clone size: -; V gene: TRBV4-3; CDR3 DNA: TGCGCCAGCAGCCAAAGGACGGGGGGGCAGTTCTTC; CDR3 protein: CASSQRTGGQFF
J gene: TRBJ2-3; D gene: -; clone size: -; V gene: TRBV9; CDR3 DNA: TGTGCCAGCAGCGTAGACGGGAGACCTAGCACAGATACGCAGTATTTT; CDR3 protein: CASSVDGRPSTDTQYF
J gene: TRBJ1-6; D gene: -; clone size: -; V gene: TRBV6-5; CDR3 DNA: TGTGCCAGCAGTTATTGGTGGAGCTCCTATAATTCACCCCTCCACTTT; CDR3 protein: CASSYWWSSYNSPLHF
J gene: TRBJ2-7; D gene: -; clone size: -; V gene: TRBV18; CDR3 DNA: TGTGCCAGCTCACCACCCTGGGGGCAGCCGACCTCCTACGAGCAGTACTTC; CDR3 protein: CASSPPWGQPTSYEQYF
J gene: TRBJ1-2; D gene: TRBD1; clone size: -; V gene: TRBV28; CDR3 DNA: TGTGCCAGCAGCTTGAGGGGACAGGGAAACTATGGCTACACCTTC; CDR3 protein: CASSLRGQGNYGYTF
J gene: TRBJ1-3; D gene: -; clone size: medium-sized; V gene: TRBV11-2; CDR3 DNA: TGTGCCAGCAGCTTAAAGACTTACTCTGGAAACACCATATATTTT; CDR3 protein: CASSLKTYSGNTIYF
J gene: TRBJ2-5; D gene: TRBD2; clone size: -; V gene: TRBV7-2; CDR3 DNA: TGTGCCAGCAGCTTAGGGGCTAGCGGGAGGTATGAGACCCAGTACTTC; CDR3 protein: CASSLGASGRYETQYF
J gene: TRBJ1-4; D gene: TRBD1; clone size: -; V gene: TRBV4-3; CDR3 DNA: TGCGCCAGCAGCAGAACCGGGACAGGGAATGAAAAACTGTTTTTT; CDR3 protein: CASSRTGTGNEKLFF
J gene: TRBJ1-5; D gene: -; clone size: -; V gene: TRBV7-9; CDR3 DNA: TGTGCCAGCAGCTTAGTAGGACAGAATCAGCCCCAGCATTTT; CDR3 protein: CASSLVGQNQPQHF
J gene: TRBJ1-3; D gene: -; clone size: -; V gene: TRBV7-6; CDR3 DNA: TGTGCCAGCAGCTTAGAGCATGCGGGGGGCTCTGGAAACACCATATATTTT; CDR3 protein: CASSLEHAGGSGNTIYF
J gene: TRBJ2-3; D gene: -; clone size: -; V gene: TRBV7-8; CDR3 DNA: TGTGCCAGCAGCTTACAGGGCGCAGATACGCAGTATTTT; CDR3 protein: CASSLQGADTQYF
J gene: TRBJ2-3; D gene: -; clone size: -; V gene: TRBV15; CDR3 DNA: TGTGCCACCAGCAGCACCCCGACAGCATATACGCAGTATTTT; CDR3 protein: CATSSTPTAYTQYF
J gene: TRBJ2-7; D gene: -; clone size: -; V gene: TRBV6-1; CDR3 DNA: TGTGCCAGCAGTGAAGCGCAAACCTGGGCCTACGAGCAGTACTTC; CDR3 protein: CASSEAQTWAYEQYF
J gene: TRBJ2-7; D gene: TRBD2; clone size: -; V gene: TRBV7-8; CDR3 DNA: TGTGCCAGCAGCTTAGTCCGGGAGGGGTCCTACGAGCAGTACTTC; CDR3 protein: CASSLVREGSYEQYF
J gene: TRBJ2-2; D gene: -; clone size: -; V gene: TRBV15; CDR3 DNA: TGTGCCACCAGCAGTCATGGGCAGTCCGGGGAGCTGTTTTTT; CDR3 protein: CATSSHGQSGELFF
J gene: TRBJ2-7; D gene: -; clone size: -; V gene: TRBV6-5; CDR3 DNA: TGTGCCAGCAGTGGACGGAGCTACGAGCAGTACTTC; CDR3 protein: CASSGRSYEQYF
J gene: TRBJ1-1; D gene: -; clone size: few; V gene: TRBV29-1; CDR3 DNA: TGCAGCGTACAGGGCTGGCATCCTCCTTACACTGAAGCTTTCTTT; CDR3 protein: CSVQGWHPPYTEAFF
J gene: TRBJ2-7; D gene: -; clone size: -; V gene: TRBV15; CDR3 DNA: TGTGCCACCAGCAGAACCTCAGGCTACGAGCAGTACTTC; CDR3 protein: CATSRTSGYEQYF
J gene: TRBJ2-3; D gene: -; clone size: -; V gene: TRBV5-4; CDR3 DNA: TGTGCCAGCAGCTCAAAAAGGCAGTCGGATACGCAGTATTTT; CDR3 protein: CASSSKRQSDTQYF
J gene: TRBJ2-1; D gene: TRBD1; clone size: -; V gene: TRBV6-6; CDR3 DNA: TGTGCCAGCAGACGGACAGGGAACTACAATGAGCAGTTCTTC; CDR3 protein: CASRRTGNYNEQFF
J gene: TRBJ1-6; D gene: -; clone size: -; V gene: TRBV27; CDR3 DNA: TGTGCCAGCAGTTTTCAGGGAGGCAATTCACCCCTCCACTTT; CDR3 protein: CASSFQGGNSPLHF
J gene: TRBJ1-5; D gene: -; clone size: -; V gene: TRBV27; CDR3 DNA: TGTGCCAGCAGTTTCTCCCAGAATCAGCCCCAGCATTTT; CDR3 protein: CASSFSQNQPQHF
J gene: TRBJ2-7; D gene: -; clone size: few; V gene: TRBV5-4; CDR3 DNA: TGTGCCAGCAGCTTGACAGGCTACGAGCAGTACTTC; CDR3 protein: CASSLTGYEQYF
J gene: TRBJ2-7; D gene: -; clone size: -; V gene: TRBV4-2; CDR3 DNA: TGTGCCAGCAGCCAAGGAGACAGTGACTACGAGCAGTACTTC; CDR3 protein: CASSQGDSDYEQYF
J gene: TRBJ1-1; D gene: -; clone size: -; V gene: TRBV5-6; CDR3 DNA: TGTGCCAGCAGCTTTTTTCAGGGGCCTGAAGCTTTCTTT; CDR3 protein: CASSFFQGPEAFF
J gene: TRBJ2-7; D gene: TRBD1; clone size: -; V gene: TRBV5-4; CDR3 DNA: TGTGCCAGCAGCTTGTCGGGACAGCTCTACGAGCAGTACTTC; CDR3 protein: CASSLSGQLYEQYF
J gene: TRBJ2-5; D gene: -; clone size: -; V gene: TRBV28; CDR3 DNA: TGTGCCAGCAGTCTTCAGGTCCCGGCCGATCAAGAGACCCAGTACTTC; CDR3 protein: CASSLQVPADQETQYF
J gene: TRBJ2-7; D gene: -; clone size: -; V gene: TRBV7-2; CDR3 DNA: TGTGCCAGCAGCTTAGGATCAGGGCAGGGGTTTTCTTGGTACGAGCAGTACTTC; CDR3 protein: CASSLGSGQGFSWYEQYF
J gene: TRBJ2-3; D gene: TRBD2; clone size: once; V gene: TRBV28; CDR3 DNA: TGTGCCAGCAGATTACTAGCGGCACACACAGATACGCAGTATTTT; CDR3 protein: CASRLLAAHTDTQYF
J gene: TRBJ2-4; D gene: TRBD1; clone size: -; V gene: TRBV4-3; CDR3 DNA: TGCGCCAGCAGCCATCGGACAGGGGCAAACATTCAGTACTTC; CDR3 protein: CASSHRTGANIQYF
J gene: TRBJ2-1; D gene: TRBD1; clone size: -; V gene: TRBV7-9; CDR3 DNA: TGTGCCAGCAGCGCCAGGGGGACGGTCAATGAGCAGTTCTTC; CDR3 protein: CASSARGTVNEQFF
J gene: TRBJ2-5; D gene: -; clone size: -; V gene: TRBV5-1; CDR3 DNA: TGCGCCAGCAGCTTGGCTGAAGCGTACCAAGAGACCCAGTACTTC; CDR3 protein: CASSLAEAYQETQYF